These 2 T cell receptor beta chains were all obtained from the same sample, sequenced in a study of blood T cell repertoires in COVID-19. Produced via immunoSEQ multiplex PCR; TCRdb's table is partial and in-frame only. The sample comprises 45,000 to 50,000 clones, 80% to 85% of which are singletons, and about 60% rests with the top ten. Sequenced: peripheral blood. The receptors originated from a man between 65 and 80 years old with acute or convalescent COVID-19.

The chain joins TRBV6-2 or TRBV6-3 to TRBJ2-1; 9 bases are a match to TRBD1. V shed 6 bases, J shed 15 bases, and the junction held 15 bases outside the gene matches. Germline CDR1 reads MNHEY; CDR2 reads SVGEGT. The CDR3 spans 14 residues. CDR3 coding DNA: TGTGCCAGCAGCCCAGGGACAGGGCATCGCCAGCGGTTCTTC. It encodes CASSPGTGHRQRFF.

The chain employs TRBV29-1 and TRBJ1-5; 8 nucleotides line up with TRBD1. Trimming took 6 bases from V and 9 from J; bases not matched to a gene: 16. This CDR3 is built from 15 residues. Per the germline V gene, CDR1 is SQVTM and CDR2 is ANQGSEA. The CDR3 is CSVKDREGSRGPQHF. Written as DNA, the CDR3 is TGCAGCGTAAAGGACAGGGAAGGGTCCCGAGGGCCCCAGCATTTT.